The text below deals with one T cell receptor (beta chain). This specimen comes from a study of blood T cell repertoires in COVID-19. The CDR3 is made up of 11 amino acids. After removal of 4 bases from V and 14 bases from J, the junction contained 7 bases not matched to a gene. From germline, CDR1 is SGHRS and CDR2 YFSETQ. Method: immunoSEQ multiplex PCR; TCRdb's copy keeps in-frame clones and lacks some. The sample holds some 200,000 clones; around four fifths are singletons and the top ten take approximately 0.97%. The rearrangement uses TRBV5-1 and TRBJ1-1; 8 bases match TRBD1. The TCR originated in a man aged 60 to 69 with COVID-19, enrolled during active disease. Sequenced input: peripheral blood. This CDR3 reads CASSPDRGLFF. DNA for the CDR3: TGCGCCAGCAGCCCCGACAGGGGTCTCTTCTTT.